This paragraph reports one T cell receptor (beta chain). The antigen remains unidentified. The assay was immunoSEQ multiplex PCR, and TCRdb's table has in-frame clones only and misses some. The sample comprises fewer than 15,000 clones, around 67% of which are singletons, and approximately 31% rests with the top ten. There are 15 residues in the CDR3. V was shortened by 5 bases and J by 3 bases, with 16 bases between the two germline ends. The germline V gene has CDR1 SGHNT and CDR2 YENEEA. This specimen belongs to a study of vaccination effects on CD4 cells after COVID-19. Viral peptide pool expansion of antigen-specific CD4+ T cells preceded sequencing in the ViraFEST assay. Culturing for about ten days preceded CD4+ T cell isolation. Convalescent patients had PCR-confirmed SARS-CoV-2 infection between March and December 2020. The cohort was immunized with two doses of either the BNT162b2 or mRNA-1273 vaccine. Half of the medium was exchanged for IL-2 medium on both days 3 and 7.

Study-wide points: Marked clonal contraction was seen in infection- and vaccine-induced clones late after vaccination. Spike-reactive clones found after vaccination in convalescents were mainly new vaccine-induced clones.

This rearrangement joins TRBV11-3 to TRBJ1-1; maybe TRBD1 (5 bases). This clonotype originated in a human donor who had a prior SARS-CoV-2 infection. Sample: CD4+ T cells from PBMCs cultured with HCoV-NL63 spike peptides, taken after COVID-19 vaccination. The CDR3 spells CASSPGGGWDTEAFF. The CDR3 DNA follows: TGTGCCAGCAGCCCGGGTGGGGGTTGGGACACTGAAGCTTTCTTT.